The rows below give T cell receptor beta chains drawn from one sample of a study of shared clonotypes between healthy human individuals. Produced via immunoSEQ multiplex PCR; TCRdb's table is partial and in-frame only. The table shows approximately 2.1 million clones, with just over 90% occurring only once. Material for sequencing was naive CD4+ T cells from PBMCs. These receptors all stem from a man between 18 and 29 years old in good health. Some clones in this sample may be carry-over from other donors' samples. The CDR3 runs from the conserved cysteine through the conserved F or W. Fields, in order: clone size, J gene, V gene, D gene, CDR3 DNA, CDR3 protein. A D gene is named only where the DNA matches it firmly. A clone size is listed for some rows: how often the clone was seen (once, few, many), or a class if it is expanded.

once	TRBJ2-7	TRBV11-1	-	TGTGCCAGCCGTCTTGGAGGGCTATACGAGCAGTACTTC	CASRLGGLYEQYF
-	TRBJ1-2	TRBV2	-	TGTGCCAACCTGGGGGGGATAGCGGGTGATAGCTACACCTTC	CANLGGIAGDSYTF
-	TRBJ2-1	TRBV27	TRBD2	TGTGCCAGCAGTTTTGGGGGGAGGGCATACAATGAGCAGTTCTTC	CASSFGGRAYNEQFF
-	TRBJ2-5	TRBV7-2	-	TGTGCCAGCAGCTTAGTGCGCGGAGAGACCCAGTACTTC	CASSLVRGETQYF
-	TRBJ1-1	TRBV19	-	TGTGCCAGTAGTATAGTGATGGCGGGCACTGAAGCTTTCTTT	CASSIVMAGTEAFF
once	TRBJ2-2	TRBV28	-	TGTGCCAGCAGTTTATGGGGAGCTTTGACCGGGGAGCTGTTTTTT	CASSLWGALTGELFF
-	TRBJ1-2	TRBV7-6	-	TGTGCCAGCAGCCCTAAGGACGGGAACTATGGCTACACCTTC	CASSPKDGNYGYTF
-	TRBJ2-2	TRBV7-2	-	TGTGCCAGCAGCCTCGGGGCCCGGAACACCGGGGAGCTGTTTTTT	CASSLGARNTGELFF
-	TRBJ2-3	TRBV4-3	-	TGCGCCAGCAGCCAACTCACCGGGACCACCGGTGGGGATACGCAGTATTTT	CASSQLTGTTGGDTQYF
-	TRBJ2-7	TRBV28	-	TGTGCCAGCAGTTTATGGGGGACAACCTACGAGCAGTACTTC	CASSLWGTTYEQYF
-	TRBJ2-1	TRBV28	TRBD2	TGTGCCAGCAGTTTATGGGGTTTAGGGACTAGCGGGAGCTCCTACAATGAGCAGTTCTTC	CASSLWGLGTSGSSYNEQFF
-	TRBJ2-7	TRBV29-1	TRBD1	TGCAGCATAAAGACCGGGACAGGGGGCTCCTACGAGCAGTACTTC	CSIKTGTGGSYEQYF
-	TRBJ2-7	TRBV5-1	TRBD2	TGCGCCAGCAGCGGGGGACTAGCGGGAGTAAGCGAGCAGTACTTC	CASSGGLAGVSEQYF
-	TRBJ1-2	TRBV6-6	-	TGTGCCAGCAGTTACGCCCGAGAAAGCTACACCTTC	CASSYARESYTF
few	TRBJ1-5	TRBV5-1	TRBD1	TGCGCCAGCAGCTTAGGACAGGGCACTCAGCCCCAGCATTTT	CASSLGQGTQPQHF
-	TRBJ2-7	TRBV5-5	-	TGTGCCAGCAGCTTGGGACAGAGTAACGAGCAGTACTTC	CASSLGQSNEQYF
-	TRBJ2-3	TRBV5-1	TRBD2	TGCGCCAGCAGCGTGGGACTAGCGAGCAACACAGATACGCAGTATTTT	CASSVGLASNTDTQYF
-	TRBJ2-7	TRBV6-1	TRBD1	TGTGCCAGCAGGGGGGACAGGGACGAGCAGTACTTC	CASRGDRDEQYF
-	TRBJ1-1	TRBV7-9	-	TGTGCCAGCAGCTTTGAGGGAAGCACTGAAGCTTTCTTT	CASSFEGSTEAFF
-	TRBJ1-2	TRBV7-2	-	TGTGCCAGCAGCTTAGGAACGGGGGCTGGCTACACCTTC	CASSLGTGAGYTF
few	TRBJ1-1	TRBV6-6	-	TGTGCCAGCACCTTCCATGGCAGGGCCAACACTGAAGCTTTCTTT	CASTFHGRANTEAFF
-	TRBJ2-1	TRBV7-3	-	TGTGCCAGCAGCTTAACGTTGGGATTGGGCTACAATGAGCAGTTCTTC	CASSLTLGLGYNEQFF
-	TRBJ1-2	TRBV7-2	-	TGTGCCAGCAGCTTGACCCCGACTAACTATGGCTACACCTTC	CASSLTPTNYGYTF
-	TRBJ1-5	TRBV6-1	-	TGTGCCAGCAGTGGACTAGGAGGCACGCTAGGCAATCAGCCCCAGCATTTT	CASSGLGGTLGNQPQHF
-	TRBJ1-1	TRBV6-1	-	-	CASSTSPVFSTEAFF
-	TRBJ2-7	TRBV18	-	TGTGCCAGCTCACCGAATCCAGGGCGAAAGGGGTCCTACGAGCAGTACTTC	CASSPNPGRKGSYEQYF
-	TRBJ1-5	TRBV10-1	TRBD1	TGCGCCAGCAGTGGTGACAGGGGCGGATATAGCAATCAGCCCCAGCATTTT	CASSGDRGGYSNQPQHF
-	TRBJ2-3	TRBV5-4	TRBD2	TGTGCCAGCAGTTCTAGCGGGAGTACAGATACGCAGTATTTT	CASSSSGSTDTQYF
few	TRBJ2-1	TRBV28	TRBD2	TGTGCCAGCATCTGGACTAGCGGGAGTAATGAGCAGTTCTTC	CASIWTSGSNEQFF
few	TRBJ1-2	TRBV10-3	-	TGTGCCATCAGTGAGGGAGGGACATACTATGGCTACACCTTC	CAISEGGTYYGYTF
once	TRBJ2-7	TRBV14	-	TGTGCTATCCTCTACGAGCAGTACTTC	CAILYEQYF
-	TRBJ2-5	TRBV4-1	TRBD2	TGCGCCAGCAGCCCGAAGGGACTAAATCAAGAGACCCAGTACTTC	CASSPKGLNQETQYF
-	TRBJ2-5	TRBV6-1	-	TGTGCCAGCGCCACCCTTCAGCAAGAGACCCAGTACTTC	CASATLQQETQYF
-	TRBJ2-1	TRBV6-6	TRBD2	TGTGCCAGCAGTGTACTAGCGGGAGCCAATGAGCAGTTCTTC	CASSVLAGANEQFF
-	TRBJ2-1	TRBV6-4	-	TGTGCCAGCAGTAACAGGGAAGGGAGTGAGCAGTTCTTC	CASSNREGSEQFF
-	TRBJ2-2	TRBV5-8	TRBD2	TGTGCCAGCAGCCTGGGACTAGCAGGGAACACCGGGGAGCTGTTTTTT	CASSLGLAGNTGELFF
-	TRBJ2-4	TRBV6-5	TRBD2	TGTGCCAGCAGTTACTCTATGGCGGGGGTAAACATTCAGTACTTC	CASSYSMAGVNIQYF
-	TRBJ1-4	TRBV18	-	TGTGCCAGCCGAGGACCTACTAATGAAAAACTGTTTTTT	CASRGPTNEKLFF
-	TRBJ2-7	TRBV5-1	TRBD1	TGCGCCAGCAGCCGGGACAGAGCTTACGAGCAGTACTTC	CASSRDRAYEQYF
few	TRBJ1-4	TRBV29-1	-	TGCAGCGTTGAAGATCCGGGTCTTGGTGAAAAACTGTTTTTT	CSVEDPGLGEKLFF